These 25 T cell receptor beta chains were sequenced from one sample in a study of monozygotic twins with inflammatory bowel disease. With the 5' RACE reads reprocessed, TCRdb shows one record per CDR3 protein and no DNA. The sample shows nearly 450,000 distinct CDR3 sequences, and about 2.4% sits with its ten largest clones. Sample: blood. The receptor source for this set is a human donor with ulcerative colitis or Crohn's disease, or a healthy co-twin of an affected twin (not recorded which).

The chain uses TRBV13 and TRBJ1-4. CDR3 length: 18 amino acids. Germline V gene sequence: CDR1 PRHDT, CDR2 FYEKMQ (reference sequence). The CDR3 here is CASSLWIRPRRTNEKLFF. Filled out from reference TRBV13 and TRBJ1-4, the complete variable domain reads AAGVIQSPRHLIKEKRETATLKCYPIPRHDTVYWYQQGPGQDPQFLISFYEKMQSDKGSIPDRFSAQQFSDYHSELNMSSLELGDSALYFCASSLWIRPRRTNEKLFFGSGTQLSVL.

This chain joins TRBV18 and TRBJ2-1; TCRdb outputs TRBD2, but without DNA this stays unchecked. The CDR3 loop spans 16 amino acids. The germline V gene encodes CDR1 KGHSH and CDR2 LQKENI. The CDR3 here is CASSRGGTSGTNEQFF.

The rearrangement joins TRBV7-9 to TRBJ2-4. The CDR3 extends over 13 amino acids. Germline loops: CDR1 SEHNR, CDR2 FQNEAQ (reference sequence). The CDR3 here is CASMSPIENIQYF.

J is TRBJ2-1 and V is TRBV24-1; as DNA is missing, the TRBD1 call by TCRdb cannot be tested. The CDR3 length is 16 residues. The germline V gene has CDR1 KGHDR and CDR2 SFDVKD. CDR3 in amino acids: CATSDRSGQHHNEQFF.

The chain recombines TRBV7-9 with TRBJ2-2. Germline V gene data show CDR1 as SEHNR and CDR2 as FQNEAQ (reference sequence). The CDR3 covers 13 residues. The CDR3 protein is CASRHTNTGELFF. Drawing the rest from reference TRBV7-9 and TRBJ2-2, the complete variable domain is DTGVSQNPRHKITKRGQNVTFRCDPISEHNRLYWYRQTLGQGPEFLTYFQNEAQLEKSRLLSDRFSAERPKGSFSTLEIQRTEQGDSAMYLCASRHTNTGELFFGEGSRLTVL.

The gene calls are TRBV11-2 and TRBJ2-3; the D call of TRBD2 rests on TCRdb alone, since no DNA is present to check it. The length of the CDR3 is 18 residues. CDR1 is SGHAT and CDR2 is FQNNGV in the germline V gene. The CDR3: CASSDMGGSPLHTDTQYF.

The chain's CDR3 is CSVSIPIAAGDEQYF. The gene calls are TRBV20-1 and TRBJ2-7; there is no DNA to check the TCRdb D call of TRBD1. The CDR3 sequence is 15 residues long. Germline-derived CDR1 and CDR2 are DFQATT and SNEGSKA (reference sequence).

The rearrangement joins TRBV7-7 to TRBJ1-1. This CDR3 region has 13 residues. Germline V CDR1 and CDR2: SSHAT, FNYEAQ (reference sequence). CDR3 protein: CASSRSSGTEAFF.

The chain uses TRBV20-1 and TRBJ2-5. The CDR3 sequence is 11 residues long. Germline CDR1 is DFQATT and CDR2 is SNEGSKA (reference sequence). This chain's CDR3 is CSARETETQYF.

The chain links TRBV3-1 to TRBJ1-4. Germline V lookup: CDR1 LGHDT, CDR2 YNNKEL (reference sequence). The CDR3 totals 14 residues. CDR3 loop: CASSQELMNEKLFF.

The V and J genes are TRBV29-1 and TRBJ1-2; TCRdb gives TRBD1 as the D gene, but with no DNA this cannot be confirmed. Per the germline V gene, CDR1 is SQVTM and CDR2 is ANQGSEA. This CDR3 spans 13 amino acids. CDR3 amino acids: CSVEKDNNYGYTF.

The chain combines TRBV11-2 with TRBJ2-7. The germline gives CDR1 SGHAT, CDR2 FQNNGV. The length of the CDR3 is 14 residues. CDR3 amino acids: CASSGSRDSYEQYF. Filled out from reference TRBV11-2 and TRBJ2-7, the complete variable domain reads EAGVAQSPRYKIIEKRQSVAFWCNPISGHATLYWYQQILGQGPKLLIQFQNNGVVDDSQLPKDRFSAERLKGVDSTLKIQPAKLEDSAVYLCASSGSRDSYEQYFGPGTRLTVT.

J is TRBJ2-3 and V is TRBV6-6; the D call of TRBD2 rests on TCRdb alone, since no DNA is present to check it. Germline lookup yields CDR1 MNHNY and CDR2 SVGAGI (reference sequence). The CDR3 is 13 amino acids. CDR3 residues: CASSQLAGDTQYF.

The chain couples TRBV28 to TRBJ1-5. CDR3 length: 16 amino acids. Germline CDR1 reads MDHEN; CDR2 reads SYDVKM. CDR3 amino acids: CASSLSRRYGNQPQHF.

This rearrangement joins TRBV6-6 to TRBJ1-5; TCRdb picks TRBD1, but there is no DNA to check that call. The V gene's germline CDR1 is MNHNY and CDR2 SVGAGI (reference sequence). The CDR3 has 13 residues. The CDR3 region is CASRKDIGQPQHF.

CDR3: CASSTGSGSARSPLHF. The chain employs TRBV6-1 and TRBJ1-6; the TCRdb call, TRBD1, lacks DNA for checking. The length of the CDR3 is 16 residues. CDR1 is MNHNS and CDR2 is SASEGT in the germline V gene.

This chain joins TRBV5-6 and TRBJ2-7. Germline V gene sequence: CDR1 SGHDT, CDR2 YYEEEE. This CDR3 comprises 13 residues. This CDR3 is CASSFLESYEQYF.

The J gene is TRBJ2-1, the V gene TRBV7-9; TCRdb lists TRBD1, though no DNA is available to test this call. Germline V gene lookup returns CDR1 SEHNR and CDR2 FQNEAQ (reference sequence). The CDR3 covers 16 residues. CDR3 loop: CASSLFKGKGYNEQFF.

The J gene is TRBJ2-4, the V gene TRBV15; TCRdb names TRBD1, which stays unverified in the absence of DNA. The CDR3 totals 18 residues. Germline values: CDR1 LNHNV, CDR2 YYDKDF (reference sequence). CDR3: CATSRDLPAGTVRNIQYF. Full variable domain (rest looked up from reference TRBV15 and TRBJ2-4): DAMVIQNPRYQVTQFGKPVTLSCSQTLNHNVMYWYQQKSSQAPKLLFHYYDKDFNNEADTPDNFQSRRPNTSFCFLDIRSPGLGDTAMYLCATSRDLPAGTVRNIQYFGAGTRLSVL.

The CDR3 loop is CASSSPGTGATGELFF. The chain couples TRBV5-6 to TRBJ2-2; there is no DNA to check the TCRdb D call of TRBD1. Germline CDR1 is SGHDT and CDR2 is YYEEEE. The CDR3 contains 16 residues.

The chain couples TRBV24-1 to TRBJ1-5; TCRdb's D call, TRBD1, is unchecked because there is no DNA. The CDR3 runs to 14 residues. The germline V gene has CDR1 KGHDR and CDR2 SFDVKD. The CDR3 protein is CATSGQGASQPQHF.

The chain links TRBV19 to TRBJ1-1; TCRdb gives TRBD1 as the D gene, but with no DNA this cannot be confirmed. Per the germline V gene, CDR1 is LNHDA and CDR2 is SQIVND (reference sequence). The CDR3 has 14 amino acids. CDR3 region: CASSGIQGATEAFF.

The chain combines TRBV11-2 with TRBJ2-6; TCRdb outputs TRBD1, but without DNA this stays unchecked. Germline V CDR1 and CDR2: SGHAT, FQNNGV. The CDR3 extends over 19 amino acids. The CDR3 spells CASSSWPAGTYSGANVLTF.

This rearrangement joins TRBV12-3 or TRBV12-4 to TRBJ2-7; TCRdb gives TRBD1 as the D gene, but with no DNA this cannot be confirmed. The CDR3 consists of 13 residues. The CDR3 sequence: CASSRQAYYEQYF.

The rearrangement joins TRBV9 to TRBJ2-5. Germline CDR1 reads SGDLS; CDR2 reads YYNGEE. This CDR3 is built from 13 residues. This CDR3 is CASSVATGETQYF.